Below are 19 T cell receptor beta chains sequenced from a single sample in a study of blood T cell repertoires in COVID-19. Assay: immunoSEQ multiplex PCR; the TCRdb copy retains only in-frame clones and omits some. The profile shows about 200,000 clones, 75% to 90% of them singletons. The specimen sequenced was peripheral blood. Receptors were obtained from an elderly woman with COVID-19, enrolled during active disease.

This clone was detected only once. The chain uses TRBV7-9 and TRBJ2-2; TRBD1 is a possible D gene (6 bases). Germline CDR1 and CDR2: SEHNR and FQNEAQ (reference sequence). The V end lost 4 bases, the J end lost 4 bases, and 16 bases lay between the germline ends. The CDR3 has 16 residues. The CDR3 here is CASSSDRLVGTGELFF. The CDR3 DNA follows: TGTGCCAGCAGCTCCGACAGGCTCGTTGGCACCGGGGAGCTGTTTTTT.

The chain combines TRBV18 with TRBJ1-5, with D perhaps matching TRBD1 (6 bases). CDR3 length: 15 amino acids. The germline V and J ends were trimmed by 6 bases and 0 bases, with 12 bases remaining between them. The germline CDR1 and CDR2 sequences are KGHSH and LQKENI. The CDR3 sequence: CASSLQGNSNQPQHF. Written as DNA, the CDR3 is TGTGCCAGCTCGCTACAGGGTAATAGCAATCAGCCCCAGCATTTT.

The chain employs TRBV7-3 and TRBJ1-3, with unresolved D. The germline gives CDR1 SGHTA, CDR2 FQGTGA. The CDR3 contains 15 residues. Trimming took off 6 bases at V and 2 bases at J, with 14 bases between the two ends. This CDR3 reads CASSLSGSAGNTIYF. In DNA form, the CDR3 reads TGTGCCAGCAGTCTCTCGGGGAGCGCTGGAAACACCATATATTTT.

The chain links TRBV6-6 to TRBJ1-5, with D unresolved. The CDR3 contains 14 residues. CDR1 and CDR2 from the germline V gene are MNHNY and SVGAGI (reference sequence). The V end was cut by 7 bases, the J end by 3 bases, with 13 bases between. The CDR3 loop is CASTTRGSNQPQHF. For the CDR3, the DNA is TGTGCCAGCACCACCCGGGGTTCCAATCAGCCCCAGCATTTT.

V usage is TRBV30 and J usage is TRBJ1-4; TRBD1 matches 10 bases. With V trimmed by 3 bases and J by 6 bases, 1 base remained unmatched. The germline V gene has CDR1 GTSNPN and CDR2 SVGIG (reference sequence). CDR3 length: 13 residues. CDR3 bases: TGTGCCTGGAGGGGACAGGGGTATGAAAAACTGTTTTTT. As protein: CAWRGQGYEKLFF. Based on the CDR3 plus reference TRBV30 and TRBJ1-4, the full variable domain is SQTIHQWPATLVQPVGSPLSLECTVEGTSNPNLYWYRQAAGRGLQLLFYSVGIGQISSEVPQNLSASRPQDRQFILSSKKLLLSDSGFYLCAWRGQGYEKLFFGSGTQLSVL.

This chain joins TRBV5-1 and TRBJ2-2, with 8 bases aligning to TRBD2. The CDR3 runs 14 residues. The V segment lost 2 bases and the J segment 10 bases; nucleotides outside the gene matches: 7. Germline values: CDR1 SGHRS, CDR2 YFSETQ. The CDR3 DNA reads as TGCGCCAGCAGCTTCGGGACTAGGGCCCCGGAGCTGTTTTTT. Amino acids: CASSFGTRAPELFF.

The rearrangement links TRBV2 to TRBJ1-4, with D possibly matching TRBD1 (6 bases). Germline assignment: CDR1 SNHLY and CDR2 FYNNEI. Trimming took 5 bases from V and 5 from J, leaving 15 bases between them. The CDR3 sequence is 15 residues long. The CDR3 spells CASSRRGQPNEKLFF. The CDR3, as DNA: TGTGCCAGCAGTAGAAGAGGACAGCCCAATGAAAAACTGTTTTTT. Complete variable domain (other parts from reference TRBV2 and TRBJ1-4): EPEVTQTPSHQVTQMGQEVILRCVPISNHLYFYWYRQILGQKVEFLVSFYNNEISEKSEIFDDQFSVERPDGSNFTLKIRSTKLEDSAMYFCASSRRGQPNEKLFFGSGTQLSVL.

CDR3 region: CASSLGESAQYF. CDR3 bases: TGTGCCAGCAGCCTCGGGGAATCGGCCCAGTACTTC. The chain carries TRBV3-1 (or the pseudogene TRBV3-2) and TRBJ2-5, with D tentatively TRBD2 (5 bases). Germline V gene data show CDR1 as LGHDT and CDR2 as YNNKEL (reference sequence). The CDR3 runs 12 residues. The V end was cut by 4 bases, the J end by 9 bases, with 12 bases between.

V is TRBV28 and J is TRBJ2-3, with 7 bases that match TRBD2. Unmatched junction bases numbered 11, after V lost 7 bases and J lost 1 base. This CDR3 contains 16 residues. CDR1 and CDR2 from the germline V gene are MDHEN and SYDVKM. CDR3 in amino acids: CASKLRSGARTDTQYF. The CDR3 DNA sequence: TGTGCCAGCAAGTTGAGGAGCGGGGCGCGCACAGATACGCAGTATTTT.

The CDR3 is CASSESGDTEKLFF. The CDR3 nucleotides read TGCGCCAGCAGTGAGTCGGGGGACACAGAAAAACTGTTTTTT. This chain links TRBV10-1 with TRBJ1-4; a weak D match, TRBD1 (6 bases). This CDR3 region has 14 residues. V gave up 0 bases and J gave up 8 bases, with 10 bases separating them. Germline CDR1 WNHNN, CDR2 SYGVQD (reference sequence).

This chain links TRBV9 with TRBJ2-1; D unresolved. The CDR3 totals 15 residues. With 3 bases removed from V and 8 bases from J, the gap between germline ends came to 18 bases. CDR1 is SGDLS and CDR2 is YYNGEE in the germline V gene. The CDR3 loop reads CASSEGGLGNYEQFF. The CDR3 DNA reads TGTGCCAGCAGCGAAGGCGGCCTCGGAAACTATGAGCAGTTCTTC.

The V and J genes are TRBV18 and TRBJ2-1, with D perhaps TRBD2 (5 bases). The germline CDR1 and CDR2 sequences are KGHSH and LQKENI. Trimming took off 3 bases at V and 6 bases at J, with 9 bases between the two ends. The CDR3 is 13 residues long. The CDR3 spells CASSPPGLNEQFF. Here the CDR3 DNA reads TGTGCCAGCTCACCCCCCGGACTCAATGAGCAGTTCTTC.

This chain uses TRBV11-2 with TRBJ1-6; TRBD1 might be the D (5 bases). The germline V and J ends were trimmed by 5 bases and 10 bases, with 18 bases remaining between them. Germline CDR1 is SGHAT and CDR2 is FQNNGV. The length of the CDR3 is 15 residues. The CDR3 protein is CASSHRGGVGSPLHF. The CDR3 nucleotides read TGTGCCAGCAGCCATAGGGGCGGAGTCGGGTCACCCCTCCACTTT.

This clone was seen only once. The chain has TRBV30 and TRBJ1-1; maybe TRBD1 (5 bases). Trimming pared 5 bases from V and 4 bases from J, leaving 8 bases between. The CDR3 length is 11 residues. CDR1 GTSNPN and CDR2 SVGIG come from the germline V gene (reference sequence). CDR3 DNA: TGTGCCTGGCGGGGGACCACTGAAGCTTTCTTT. It translates to CAWRGTTEAFF.

The chain has TRBV6-6 and TRBJ2-2, with 7 positions matching TRBD2. CDR1 MNHNY and CDR2 SVGAGI come from the germline V gene (reference sequence). CDR3 length equals 16 residues. Germline trimming cut 5 bases from V and 3 bases from J; bases unmatched to any gene: 9. The CDR3 sequence: CASSRLAGEYTGELFF. The CDR3 DNA sequence: TGTGCCAGCAGTCGACTAGCAGGCGAATACACCGGGGAGCTGTTTTTT.

V gene TRBV28 combines with J gene TRBJ1-1, with 8 nucleotides matching TRBD1. Germline assignment: CDR1 MDHEN and CDR2 SYDVKM. The V gene end was trimmed by 2 bases and the J gene end by 4 bases; junction bases not matched to a gene: 3. This CDR3 is 14 amino acids long. CDR3 DNA sequence: TGTGCCAGCAGTTTACCGGGACAGGCCACTGAAGCTTTCTTT. Translation: CASSLPGQATEAFF.

The V call is TRBV10-3, the J call TRBJ1-1; 9 nucleotides agree with TRBD1. The CDR3 totals 13 residues. V was clipped by 6 bases and J by 6 bases; unmatched bases: 5. Germline V gene data show CDR1 as ENHRY and CDR2 as SYGVKD. This CDR3 is CAISSTGGPEAFF. The CDR3 DNA follows: TGTGCCATCAGCAGCACAGGGGGCCCTGAAGCTTTCTTT.

The chain joins TRBV7-9 to TRBJ1-1, with D hard to call. The germline gives CDR1 SEHNR, CDR2 FQNEAQ (reference sequence). This CDR3 contains 11 residues. V shed 6 bases and J shed 4 bases, with 6 bases lying between them. The chain's CDR3 is CASSVRTEAFF. In DNA form, the CDR3 reads TGTGCCAGCAGTGTTCGCACTGAAGCTTTCTTT. Looking up the rest from reference TRBV7-9 and TRBJ1-1 gives the full variable domain: DTGVSQNPRHKITKRGQNVTFRCDPISEHNRLYWYRQTLGQGPEFLTYFQNEAQLEKSRLLSDRFSAERPKGSFSTLEIQRTEQGDSAMYLCASSVRTEAFFGQGTRLTVV.

This clone was seen once. This chain connects TRBV7-2 to TRBJ2-7; 14 bases agree with TRBD2. The CDR3 has 15 residues. Looked up from germline, CDR1 is SGHTA and CDR2 is FQGNSA. The V gene end was trimmed by 4 bases and the J gene end by 6 bases; junction bases not matched to a gene: 5. CDR3 sequence (DNA): TGTGCCAGCAGCTGGGGACTAGCGGGAGTTTCCGAGCAGTACTTC. Translation gives CASSWGLAGVSEQYF.